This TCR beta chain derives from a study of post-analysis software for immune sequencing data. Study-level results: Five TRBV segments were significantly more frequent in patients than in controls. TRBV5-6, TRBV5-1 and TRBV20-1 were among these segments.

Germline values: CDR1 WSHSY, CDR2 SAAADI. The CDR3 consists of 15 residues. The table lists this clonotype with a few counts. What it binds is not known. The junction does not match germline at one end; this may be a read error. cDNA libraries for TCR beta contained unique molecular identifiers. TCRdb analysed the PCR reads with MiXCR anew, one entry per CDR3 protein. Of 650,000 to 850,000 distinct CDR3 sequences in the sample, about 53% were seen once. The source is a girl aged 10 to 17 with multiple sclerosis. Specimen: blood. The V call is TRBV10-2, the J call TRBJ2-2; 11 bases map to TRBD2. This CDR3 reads CASRETSGNTGKLFF. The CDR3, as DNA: TGCGCCAGCAGGGAGACTAGCGGGAACACCGGGAAGCTGTTTTTT.